This TCR beta chain appears in the sequencing data of a study of T cell responses to AZD1222 COVID-19 vaccine. This CDR3 spans 18 amino acids. Trimming at V came to 4 bases and at J to 4 bases, leaving 11 bases not matched to a gene. CDR1 and CDR2 (germline): SQVTM, ANQGSEA. Points on this clone: Antigen specificity is unknown.

Data came from immunoSEQ multiplex PCR; TCRdb stores just in-frame clones and leaves some out. The repertoire holds under 170,000 clones, with about nine tenths as singletons. Whole-study results and caveats: No day 14 peak samples; only post-peak repertoires were characterized. Possibly, clonal diversity was underestimated; donors were largely white British and included more females. The study identified only six AZD1222 recipients as seropositive at baseline.

The chain links TRBV29-1 to TRBJ2-1; 15 bases line up with TRBD2. The starting material was peripheral blood, obtained 28 days after the second AZD1222 dose. This TCR came from an adult who received the AZD1222 COVID-19 vaccine. The CDR3 region has the DNA TGCAGCGTTGGGAGGACTAGCGGGAGGGATTCGAATTACAATGAGCAGTTCTTC. Protein sequence: CSVGRTSGRDSNYNEQFF.